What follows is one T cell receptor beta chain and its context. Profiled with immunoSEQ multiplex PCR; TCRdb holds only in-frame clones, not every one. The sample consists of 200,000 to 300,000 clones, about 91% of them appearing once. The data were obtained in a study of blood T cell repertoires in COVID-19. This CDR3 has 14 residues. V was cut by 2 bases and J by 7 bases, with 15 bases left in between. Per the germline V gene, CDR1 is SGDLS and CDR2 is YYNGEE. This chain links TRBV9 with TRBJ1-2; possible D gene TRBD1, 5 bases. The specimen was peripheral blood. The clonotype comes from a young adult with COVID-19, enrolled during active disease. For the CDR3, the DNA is TGTGCCAGCAGCGTGGGCCAGGGATCACTTGGCTACACCTTC. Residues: CASSVGQGSLGYTF.